This T cell receptor beta chain comes out of a study of blood T cell repertoires in COVID-19. Study-wide background: The study drew acute and convalescent COVID-19 samples from the United States, Italy and Spain. The cDNA or gDNA used as material had been derived from T cells, B-cell-depleted T cells, or PBMCs.

While infection was still active, Seattle patients were enrolled and then followed longitudinally. Authors' analysis steps: Reference gene primer amplification in the assay estimated nucleated cell counts. The assay was immunoSEQ multiplex PCR, and TCRdb's table has in-frame clones only and misses some. V, J and clone size derive from that table, while D and trimming were established from the DNA sequence. The sample has roughly 290,000 clones, 84% seen once; the top ten hold about a sixth. The sequenced sample consisted of peripheral blood. The TCR sequence derives from a person between 70 and 80 years old with COVID-19, enrolled during active disease.

As DNA, the CDR3 is TGTGCCAGTAGTAACACCCCTGCTGGGAGTTCTGGAAACACCATATATTTT. This codes for CASSNTPAGSSGNTIYF. The chain links TRBV19 to TRBJ1-3; D is ambiguous. CDR1 LNHDA and CDR2 SQIVND come from the germline V gene (reference sequence). Trimming left V 4 bases short and J 1 base short, with 17 bases between. This CDR3 region has 17 residues.